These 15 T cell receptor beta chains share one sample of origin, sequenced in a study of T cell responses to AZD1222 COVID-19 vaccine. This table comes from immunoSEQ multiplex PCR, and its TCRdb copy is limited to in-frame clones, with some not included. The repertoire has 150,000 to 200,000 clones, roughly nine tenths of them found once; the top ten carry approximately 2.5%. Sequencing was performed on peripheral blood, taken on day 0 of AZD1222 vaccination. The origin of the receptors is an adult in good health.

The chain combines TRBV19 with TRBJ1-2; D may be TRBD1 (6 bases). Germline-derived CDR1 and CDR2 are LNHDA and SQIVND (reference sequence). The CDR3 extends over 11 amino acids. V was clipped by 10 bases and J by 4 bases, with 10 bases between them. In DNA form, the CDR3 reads TGTGCCACCGGACAGCCCTATGGCTACACCTTC. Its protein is CATGQPYGYTF.

The CDR3 protein is CASSAGVDKLSGNTIYF. The CDR3 region has the DNA TGTGCCAGCAGTGCCGGCGTGGACAAGCTCTCTGGAAACACCATATATTTT. The genes are TRBV6-1 and TRBJ1-3; perhaps TRBD1 as D (5 bases). Trimming pared 4 bases from V and 0 bases from J, leaving 16 bases between. Germline V gene lookup returns CDR1 MNHNS and CDR2 SASEGT. CDR3 length equals 17 residues.

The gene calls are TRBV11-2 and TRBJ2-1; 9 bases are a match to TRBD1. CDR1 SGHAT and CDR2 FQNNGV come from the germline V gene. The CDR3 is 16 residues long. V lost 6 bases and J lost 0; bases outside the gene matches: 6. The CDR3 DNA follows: TGTGCCAGCAGTTCGACAGGGGGGAGCTCCTACAATGAGCAGTTCTTC. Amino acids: CASSSTGGSSYNEQFF. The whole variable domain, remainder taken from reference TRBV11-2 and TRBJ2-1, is EAGVAQSPRYKIIEKRQSVAFWCNPISGHATLYWYQQILGQGPKLLIQFQNNGVVDDSQLPKDRFSAERLKGVDSTLKIQPAKLEDSAVYLCASSSTGGSSYNEQFFGPGTRLTVL.

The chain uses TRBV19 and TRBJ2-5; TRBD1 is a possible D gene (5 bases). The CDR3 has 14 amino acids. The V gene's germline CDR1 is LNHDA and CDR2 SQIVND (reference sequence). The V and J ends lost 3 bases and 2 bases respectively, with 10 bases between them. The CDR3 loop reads CASSISGIQETQYF. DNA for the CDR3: TGTGCCAGTAGTATTTCAGGGATACAAGAGACCCAGTACTTC. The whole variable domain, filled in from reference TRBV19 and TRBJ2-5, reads DGGITQSPKYLFRKEGQNVTLSCEQNLNHDAMYWYRQDPGQGLRLIYYSQIVNDFQKGDIAEGYSVSREKKESFPLTVTSAQKNPTAFYLCASSISGIQETQYFGPGTRLLVL.

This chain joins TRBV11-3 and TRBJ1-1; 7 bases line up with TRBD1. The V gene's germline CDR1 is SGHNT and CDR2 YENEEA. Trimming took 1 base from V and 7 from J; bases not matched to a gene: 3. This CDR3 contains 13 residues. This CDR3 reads CASSLGQGYEAFF. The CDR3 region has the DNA TGTGCCAGCAGCTTAGGACAGGGATATGAAGCTTTCTTT. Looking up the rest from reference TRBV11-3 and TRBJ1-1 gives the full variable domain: EAGVVQSPRYKIIEKKQPVAFWCNPISGHNTLYWYLQNLGQGPELLIRYENEEAVDDSQLPKDRFSAERLKGVDSTLKIQPAELGDSAVYLCASSLGQGYEAFFGQGTRLTVV.

The CDR3 DNA reads TGTGCCAGCAGTTACAGGGAGGGCCAAGAGACCCAGTACTTC. Its protein is CASSYREGQETQYF. V and J are TRBV6-5 and TRBJ2-5, with TRBD2 identical over 7 bases. CDR1 MNHEY and CDR2 SVGAGI come from the germline V gene. The CDR3 covers 14 residues. The trim removed 2 bases at V and 1 base at J, leaving 1 base unmatched.

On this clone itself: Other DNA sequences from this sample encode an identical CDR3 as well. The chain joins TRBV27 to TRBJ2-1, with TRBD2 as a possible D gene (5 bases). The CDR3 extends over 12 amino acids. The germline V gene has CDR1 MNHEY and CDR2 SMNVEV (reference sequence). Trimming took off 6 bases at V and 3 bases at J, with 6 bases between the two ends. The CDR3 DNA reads TGTGCCAGCAGCGGGATCTACAATGAGCAGTTCTTC. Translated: CASSGIYNEQFF.

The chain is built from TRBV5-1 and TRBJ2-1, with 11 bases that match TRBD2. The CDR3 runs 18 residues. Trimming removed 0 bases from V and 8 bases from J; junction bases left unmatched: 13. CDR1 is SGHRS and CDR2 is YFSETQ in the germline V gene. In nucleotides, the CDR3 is TGCGCCAGCAGCTTGGGGGGACTGGGTAGCGGGAGGGCGCATGAGCAGTTCTTC. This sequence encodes CASSLGGLGSGRAHEQFF.

The CDR3 loop reads CASLRQAGGGYEQYF. The CDR3 DNA is TGTGCCAGCCTCCGGCAAGCGGGAGGGGGCTACGAGCAGTACTTC. The chain joins TRBV6-5 to TRBJ2-7; 10 nucleotides line up with TRBD2. The CDR3 extends over 15 amino acids. V trimming: 8 bases; J trimming: 3 bases; junction bases outside the gene matches: 10. CDR1 is MNHEY, CDR2 SVGAGI, per germline.

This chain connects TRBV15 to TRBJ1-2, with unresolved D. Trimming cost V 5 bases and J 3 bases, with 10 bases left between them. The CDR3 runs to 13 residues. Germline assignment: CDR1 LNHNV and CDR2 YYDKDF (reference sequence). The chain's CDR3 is CATSRRQHYGYTF. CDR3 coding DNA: TGTGCCACCAGCCGTCGCCAACACTATGGCTACACCTTC.

The DNA of the CDR3 is TGTGCCAGCAGCCGGGTCCTTTTTTACACCGGGGAGCTGTTTTTT. Its translation: CASSRVLFYTGELFF. This chain links TRBV5-4 with TRBJ2-2; D gene ambiguous. V lost 4 bases, J lost 3 bases, and 13 bases lay in between. Per the germline V gene, CDR1 is SGHNT and CDR2 is YYREEE (reference sequence). The CDR3 spans 15 residues. Filled out from reference TRBV5-4 and TRBJ2-2, the complete variable domain reads ETGVTQSPTHLIKTRGQQVTLRCSSQSGHNTVSWYQQALGQGPQFIFQYYREEENGRGNFPPRFSGLQFPNYSSELNVNALELDDSALYLCASSRVLFYTGELFFGEGSRLTVL.

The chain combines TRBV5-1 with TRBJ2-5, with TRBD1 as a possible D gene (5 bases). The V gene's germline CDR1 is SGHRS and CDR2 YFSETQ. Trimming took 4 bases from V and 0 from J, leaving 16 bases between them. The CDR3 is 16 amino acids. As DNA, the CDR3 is TGCGCCAGCAGCCCCACACCCCCAGGGTACCAAGAGACCCAGTACTTC. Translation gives CASSPTPPGYQETQYF.

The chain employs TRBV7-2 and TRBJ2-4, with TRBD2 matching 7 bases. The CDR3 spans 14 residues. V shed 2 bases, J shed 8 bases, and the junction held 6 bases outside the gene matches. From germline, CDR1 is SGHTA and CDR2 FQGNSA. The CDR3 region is CASSLKAGRDIQYF. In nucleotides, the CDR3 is TGTGCCAGCAGCTTAAAGGCAGGGAGGGACATTCAGTACTTC.

Here the CDR3 DNA reads TGCGCCAGCAGCCTGGGCACTAGCGGAGCCTACGAGCAGTACTTC. This gives the protein CASSLGTSGAYEQYF. The chain joins TRBV5-1 to TRBJ2-7; 8 nucleotides match TRBD2. Per germline, CDR1 SGHRS and CDR2 YFSETQ. Germline trimming cut 4 bases from V and 2 bases from J; bases unmatched to any gene: 8. The CDR3 totals 15 residues.

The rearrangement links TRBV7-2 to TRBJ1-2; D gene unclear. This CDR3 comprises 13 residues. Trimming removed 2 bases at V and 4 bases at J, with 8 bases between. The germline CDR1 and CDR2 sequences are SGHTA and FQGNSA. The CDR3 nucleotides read TGTGCCAGCAGCTTACGGCAGGCCTATGGCTACACCTTC. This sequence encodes CASSLRQAYGYTF.